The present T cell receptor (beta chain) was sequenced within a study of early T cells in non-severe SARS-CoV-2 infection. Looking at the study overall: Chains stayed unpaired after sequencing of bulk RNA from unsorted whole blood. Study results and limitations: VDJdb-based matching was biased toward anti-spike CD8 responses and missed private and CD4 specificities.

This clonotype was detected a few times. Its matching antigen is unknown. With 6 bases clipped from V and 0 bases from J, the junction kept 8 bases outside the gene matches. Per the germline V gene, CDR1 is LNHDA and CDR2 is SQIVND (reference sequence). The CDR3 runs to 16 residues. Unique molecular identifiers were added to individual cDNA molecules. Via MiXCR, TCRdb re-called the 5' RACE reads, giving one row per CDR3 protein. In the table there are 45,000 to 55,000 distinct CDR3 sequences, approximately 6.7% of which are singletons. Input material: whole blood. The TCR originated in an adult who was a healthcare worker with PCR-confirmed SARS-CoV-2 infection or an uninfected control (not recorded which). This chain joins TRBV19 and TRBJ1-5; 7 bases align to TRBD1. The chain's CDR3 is CASSPGTAYSNQPQHF. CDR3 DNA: TGTGCCAGTAGCCCAGGGACAGCCTATAGCAATCAGCCCCAGCATTTT.